This T cell receptor beta chain was observed in a study of long-term antiretroviral therapy in people with HIV. Trimming removed 5 bases from V and 6 bases from J, with 15 bases in between. Germline V gives CDR1 LNHDA, CDR2 SQIVND (reference sequence). CDR3 length: 14 residues. Version v3.0 of the immunoSEQ assay ran at survey level. Libraries were prepared by immunoSEQ multiplex PCR; TCRdb keeps only in-frame clonotypes and omits some of them. The repertoire holds 25,000 to 35,000 clones, with roughly 93% as singletons. The TCR sequence derives from a woman aged 35 to 49 with HIV. Here the sequenced sample was unsorted PBMCs, taken about 6.5 years after starting antiretroviral therapy. The chain carries TRBV19 and TRBJ2-3; D not certain. The CDR3 DNA reads as TGTGCCAGTAGTTTTAGCAAGGACCTCGATACGCAGTATTTT. It is translated as CASSFSKDLDTQYF.